This TCR beta chain stems from a study of Ad26.COV2.S vaccination and SARS-CoV-2 variants. Looking at the study overall: Donor was in the COV1001 Ad26.COV2.S trial arm. Study-wide findings and caveats: Estimates derived from TCR breadth and depth analyses may have underestimated total T cell responses. Non-spike TCR breadth did not differ much between vaccine and placebo recipients.

Treatment of the sample: around 19 received Ad26.COV2.S at low or high dose, single or two shots; roughly 5 received placebo; per-sample allocation not given. The investigators took samples on day 63 after the first vaccine or placebo injection. As to this clone: Its antigen is not identified.

The CDR3 has 14 residues. CDR1 is MNHNS, CDR2 SASEGT, per germline. The V and J ends lost 1 base and 2 bases respectively, with 6 bases between them. Sequencing used immunoSEQ multiplex PCR; TCRdb keeps in-frame clones, though not all of them. The table has roughly 700,000 clones, approximately 88% seen once. The V and J genes are TRBV6-1 and TRBJ1-5; D is perhaps TRBD1 (6 bases). This clonotype was sampled from a person between 18 and 65 years old who received the Ad26.COV2.S COVID-19 vaccine or a placebo. Sequencing used peripheral blood, obtained in a trial of Ad26.COV2.S vaccine versus placebo. CDR3 in amino acids: CASSEGQGNQPQHF. CDR3 sequence (DNA): TGTGCCAGCAGTGAAGGACAGGGCAATCAGCCCCAGCATTTT.